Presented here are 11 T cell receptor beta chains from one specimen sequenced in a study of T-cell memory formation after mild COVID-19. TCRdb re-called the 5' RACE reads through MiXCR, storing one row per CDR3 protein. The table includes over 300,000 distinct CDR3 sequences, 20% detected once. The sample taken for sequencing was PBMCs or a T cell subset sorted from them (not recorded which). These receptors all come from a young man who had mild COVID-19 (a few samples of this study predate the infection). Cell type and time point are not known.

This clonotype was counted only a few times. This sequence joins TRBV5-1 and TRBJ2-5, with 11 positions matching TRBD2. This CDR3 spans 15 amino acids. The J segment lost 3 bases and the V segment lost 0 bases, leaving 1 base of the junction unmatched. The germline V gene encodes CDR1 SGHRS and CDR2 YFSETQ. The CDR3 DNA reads TGCGCCAGCAGCTTGGGACTAGCGGGGAAAGAGACCCAGTACTTC. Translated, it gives CASSLGLAGKETQYF.

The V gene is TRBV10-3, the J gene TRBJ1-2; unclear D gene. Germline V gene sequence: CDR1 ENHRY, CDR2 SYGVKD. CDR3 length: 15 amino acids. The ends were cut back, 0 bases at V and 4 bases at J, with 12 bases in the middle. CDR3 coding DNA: TGTGCCATCAGTGAGTCCTGGGAACACGGCTATGGCTACACCTTC. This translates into CAISESWEHGYGYTF.

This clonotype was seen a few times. The CDR3 nucleotides are TGTGCCAGCACCCTGGGGGGGGCGGGGGGCATCCCTGCCGGCGAGACCCAGTACTTC. Translating it yields CASTLGGAGGIPAGETQYF. The V gene is TRBV5-4, the J gene TRBJ2-5; 8 bases fit TRBD2. CDR3 length: 19 residues. V lost 6 bases and J lost 5; bases outside the gene matches: 24. The germline CDR1 and CDR2 sequences are SGHNT and YYREEE (reference sequence).

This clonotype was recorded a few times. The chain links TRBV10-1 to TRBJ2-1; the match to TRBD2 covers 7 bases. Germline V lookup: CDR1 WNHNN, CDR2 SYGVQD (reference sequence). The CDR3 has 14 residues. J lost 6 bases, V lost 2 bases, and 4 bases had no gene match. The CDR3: CASSEAAGVNEQFF. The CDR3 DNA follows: TGCGCCAGCAGTGAGGCCGCGGGGGTCAATGAGCAGTTCTTC.

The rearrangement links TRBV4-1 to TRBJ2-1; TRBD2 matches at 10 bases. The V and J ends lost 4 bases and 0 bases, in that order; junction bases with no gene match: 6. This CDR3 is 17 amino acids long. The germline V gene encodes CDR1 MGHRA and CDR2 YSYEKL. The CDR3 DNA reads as TGCGCCAGCAGCCCGGAAGCGGGGGGGAGCTCCTACAATGAGCAGTTCTTC. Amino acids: CASSPEAGGSSYNEQFF.

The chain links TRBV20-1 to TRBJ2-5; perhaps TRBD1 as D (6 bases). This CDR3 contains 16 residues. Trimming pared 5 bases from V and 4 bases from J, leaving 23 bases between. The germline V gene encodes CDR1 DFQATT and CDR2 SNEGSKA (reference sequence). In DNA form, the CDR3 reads TGCAGTGCTGTTCGCCCTAGGGGGTCGGTTCGAGAGACCCAGTACTTC. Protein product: CSAVRPRGSVRETQYF.

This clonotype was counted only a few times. Here the CDR3 reads CASSQDQFTGELFF. Here the CDR3 DNA reads TGCGCCAGCAGCCAAGATCAGTTCACCGGGGAGCTGTTTTTT. The chain joins TRBV4-3 to TRBJ2-2, with D hard to call. CDR1 and CDR2 (germline): LGHNA, YSLEER. This CDR3 has 14 amino acids. V was shortened by 0 bases and J by 4 bases, with 6 bases between the two germline ends.

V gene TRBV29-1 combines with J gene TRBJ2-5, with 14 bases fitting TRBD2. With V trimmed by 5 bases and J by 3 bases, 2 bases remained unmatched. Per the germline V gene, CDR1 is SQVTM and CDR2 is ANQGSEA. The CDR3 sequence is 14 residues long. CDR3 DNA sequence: TGCAGCGTTTCGACTAGCGGGGGGGAAGAGACCCAGTACTTC. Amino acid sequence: CSVSTSGGEETQYF.

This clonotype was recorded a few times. The CDR3 sequence: CASSQDRGFGYGYTF. CDR3 in DNA: TGCGCCAGCAGCCAGGACAGGGGCTTTGGCTATGGCTACACCTTC. V gene TRBV5-1 combines with J gene TRBJ1-2, with 9 bases aligning to TRBD1. Germline V gene sequence: CDR1 SGHRS, CDR2 YFSETQ. The CDR3 length is 15 residues. V lost 4 bases, J lost 4 bases, and 8 bases stayed unmatched.

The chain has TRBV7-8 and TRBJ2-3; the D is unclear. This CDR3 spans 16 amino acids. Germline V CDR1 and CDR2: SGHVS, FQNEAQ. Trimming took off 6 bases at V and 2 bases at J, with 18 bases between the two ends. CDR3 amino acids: CASSSTQRQTTDTQYF. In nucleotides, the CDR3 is TGTGCCAGCAGTTCGACCCAGAGGCAGACCACAGATACGCAGTATTTT.

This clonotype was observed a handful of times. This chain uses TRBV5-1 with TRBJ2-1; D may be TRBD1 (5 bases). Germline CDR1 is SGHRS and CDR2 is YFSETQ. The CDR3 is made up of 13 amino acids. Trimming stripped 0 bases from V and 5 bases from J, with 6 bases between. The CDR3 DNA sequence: TGCGCCAGCAGCTTGGGACAGCACAATGAGCAGTTCTTC. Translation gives CASSLGQHNEQFF.